This entry is about one T cell receptor beta chain. Antigen specificity is unknown. The data are from a study of cytomegalovirus exposure and HLA in healthy donors. Study-wide background: Sequencing of approximately 190 million T cells in an earlier analysis found 100 million to 140 million unique TCR beta sequences. As released early, the data held some 85 million unique TCRs from HLA-typed donors.

J gave up 0 bases and V 3 bases, and 5 bases lay outside the gene matches. Looked up from germline, CDR1 is SGHRS and CDR2 is YFSETQ. CDR3 length equals 17 residues. PCR was performed using 60 Vbeta and 13 Jbeta primers. The assay was immunoSEQ multiplex PCR, and TCRdb's table has in-frame clones only and misses some. The data contain fewer than 40,000 clones, around 81% of them seen just once; the ten biggest clones take up about 9.3%. Findings and limits, study-wide: Most CMV-associated TCR beta chains were later found to appear HLA-restricted.

The chain recombines TRBV5-1 with TRBJ2-3; 12 bases match TRBD2. The receptor was isolated from a middle-aged woman in good health and CMV-seronegative. Sequenced sample: PBMCs. The CDR3 nucleotides are TGCGCCAGCAGCTCAACAACTAGCGGGGGGAGCACAGATACGCAGTATTTT. Its translation is CASSSTTSGGSTDTQYF. The full variable domain, its missing parts supplied by reference TRBV5-1 and TRBJ2-3, is KAGVTQTPRYLIKTRGQQVTLSCSPISGHRSVSWYQQTPGQGLQFLFEYFSETQRNKGNFPGRFSGRQFSNSRSEMNVSTLELGDSALYLCASSSTTSGGSTDTQYFGPGTRLTVL.